Here is one T cell receptor (beta chain) with its context. This specimen comes from a study of blood T cell repertoires in COVID-19. Study-level background: Samples taken during acute and convalescent COVID-19 were collected in the United States, Italy and Spain. The cDNA or gDNA used as material had been derived from T cells, B-cell-depleted T cells, or PBMCs.

As handled by the study authors: Reference gene primer amplification yielded estimated nucleated cell counts. Sequencing was performed with immunoSEQ multiplex PCR; in TCRdb, only in-frame clones are kept and a portion is missing. V and J calls and clone size are given by that table; D and trimming were obtained from the DNA. The profile shows about 280,000 clones, about 90% of them singletons. Patients from Seattle were sampled longitudinally, starting during active infection. Germline V gives CDR1 PRHDT, CDR2 FYEKMQ (reference sequence). The junction had 6 bases not matched to a gene; V was cut back by 3 bases and J by 2 bases. The length of the CDR3 is 15 residues.

The source material was peripheral blood. This clonotype was sampled from a woman between 25 and 40 years old with COVID-19, enrolled during active disease. The chain carries TRBV13 and TRBJ2-5; 7 nucleotides agree with TRBD1. The CDR3 nucleotides are TGTGCCAGCAGCTTCCTCAGGGGGTTTCAAGAGACCCAGTACTTC. The encoded protein is CASSFLRGFQETQYF.